This T cell receptor (beta chain) is drawn from a study of cytomegalovirus exposure and HLA in healthy donors. About this clone: The target antigen is unknown.

The V gene's germline CDR1 is LGHNA and CDR2 YSLEER. V was clipped by 6 bases and J by 14 bases, with 22 bases between them. The CDR3 has 14 amino acids. The PCR used 60 Vbeta and 13 Jbeta primers. Only in-frame clones appear in the TCRdb table, and some are missing; sequencing was by immunoSEQ multiplex PCR. The sample has 150,000 to 200,000 clones, 80% to 90% seen once. Study-level results: Solely CMV serostatus was available to characterize immune exposure. TCR beta sequences reportedly predicted most subjects' HLA-A and HLA-B alleles accurately. In a later analysis, HLA-C alleles had the fewest associated TCRs, DRB1 alleles the most. Several V segments, TRBV6-2 and TRBV6-3 among them, could not be told apart and were dropped.

The receptor was derived from a woman under 30 in good health and CMV-seropositive. The rearrangement uses TRBV4-3 and TRBJ2-2; TRBD2 is a possible D gene (6 bases). Sequenced material: PBMCs. The CDR3 DNA sequence: TGCGCCAGCAGGCGCGGGGAGAGCTGCCTGGTCCTGTTTTTT. Its translation is CASRRGESCLVLFF.